The rows below give T cell receptor beta chains drawn from one sample of a study of beta chain features in type 1 diabetes. Some clones are missing from TCRdb's copy, which holds only in-frame ones; the method was immunoSEQ multiplex PCR. The profile shows some 660,000 clones, about 14% of them singletons. Sequencing used naive CD4+ T cells from blood. Receptors originate from a man aged 18 to 30 with type 1 diabetes. The CDR3 runs from the conserved cysteine through the conserved F or W.

J gene: TRBJ2-5
V gene: TRBV5-1
CDR3 length: 13
CDR3 protein: CASSFEGEETQYF

J gene: TRBJ2-3
V gene: TRBV7-2
CDR3 length: 13
CDR3 protein: CAISGGFTDTQYF

J gene: TRBJ2-7
V gene: TRBV15
CDR3 length: 13
CDR3 protein: CATSLAGVYEQYF

J gene: TRBJ2-3
V gene: TRBV7-2
CDR3 length: 12
CDR3 protein: CASSGSTDTQYF

J gene: TRBJ2-1
V gene: TRBV9
CDR3 length: 16
CDR3 protein: CASSYTAGSSYNEQFF

J gene: TRBJ1-1
V gene: TRBV5-6
CDR3 length: 16
CDR3 protein: CASSLGQGALNTEAFF

J gene: TRBJ1-6
V gene: TRBV7-3
CDR3 length: 12
CDR3 protein: CASSGDLSPLHF

J gene: TRBJ2-5
V gene: TRBV27
CDR3 length: 15
CDR3 protein: CASSVLAGAQETQYF

J gene: TRBJ2-1
V gene: TRBV4-1
CDR3 length: 19
CDR3 protein: CASSQESGQAKFSYNEQFF

J gene: TRBJ2-5
V gene: TRBV28
CDR3 length: 14
CDR3 protein: CASRRGGGRETQYF

J gene: TRBJ2-1
V gene: TRBV13
CDR3 length: 16
CDR3 protein: CASSLLAKPSYNEQFF

J gene: TRBJ2-7
V gene: TRBV28
CDR3 length: 16
CDR3 protein: CASSLAPDRLIYEQYF

J gene: TRBJ2-1
V gene: TRBV29-1
CDR3 length: 15
CDR3 protein: CSVEAGQMAYNEQFF

J gene: TRBJ2-5
V gene: TRBV18
CDR3 length: 11
CDR3 protein: CASSPRETQYF

J gene: TRBJ2-7
V gene: TRBV7-6
CDR3 length: 14
CDR3 protein: CASSMDSFRYEQYF

J gene: TRBJ2-3
V gene: TRBV5-1
CDR3 length: 16
CDR3 protein: CASSTGLAGVTDTQYF

J gene: TRBJ2-5
V gene: TRBV5-4
CDR3 length: 14
CDR3 protein: CASSKRGGPQTQYF

J gene: TRBJ2-7
V gene: TRBV6-5
CDR3 length: 14
CDR3 protein: CASSYGGQGGEQYF

J gene: TRBJ1-2
V gene: TRBV10-3
CDR3 length: 11
CDR3 protein: CAIARGAGYTF

J gene: TRBJ2-1
V gene: TRBV25-1
CDR3 length: 14
CDR3 protein: CASSGAGNYNEQFF

J gene: TRBJ2-1
V gene: TRBV7-2
CDR3 length: 14
CDR3 protein: CASIGQGARNEQFF

J gene: TRBJ2-5
V gene: TRBV7-2
CDR3 length: 14
CDR3 protein: CASSLSRMGETQYF

J gene: TRBJ2-6
V gene: TRBV5-1
CDR3 length: 20
CDR3 protein: CASSLSANVVFGSGANVLTF

J gene: TRBJ2-1
V gene: TRBV9
CDR3 length: 16
CDR3 protein: CASSVGGTSSYNEQFF